The T cell receptor (beta chain) described here comes from a study of CD8 T cells in ankylosing spondylitis. One entry per CDR3 protein, called by TCRdb with MiXCR from the 5' RACE reads. The sample contains fewer than 400,000 distinct CDR3 sequences, under 15% of which appear only once. This CDR3 is built from 11 residues. Trimming removed 4 bases at V and 5 bases at J, with 9 bases between. Germline V CDR1 and CDR2: SQVTM, ANQGSEA. This chain uses TRBV29-1 with TRBJ2-7; TRBD1 is a possible D gene (6 bases). The sequenced sample was blood, either unsorted or a sorted T cell fraction (not recorded which). This TCR was recovered from a male donor with ankylosing spondylitis or in good health (not recorded which). The CDR3 region has the DNA TGCAGCGTTGGGTGGGGGCACGAGCAGTACTTC. It is translated as CSVGWGHEQYF.